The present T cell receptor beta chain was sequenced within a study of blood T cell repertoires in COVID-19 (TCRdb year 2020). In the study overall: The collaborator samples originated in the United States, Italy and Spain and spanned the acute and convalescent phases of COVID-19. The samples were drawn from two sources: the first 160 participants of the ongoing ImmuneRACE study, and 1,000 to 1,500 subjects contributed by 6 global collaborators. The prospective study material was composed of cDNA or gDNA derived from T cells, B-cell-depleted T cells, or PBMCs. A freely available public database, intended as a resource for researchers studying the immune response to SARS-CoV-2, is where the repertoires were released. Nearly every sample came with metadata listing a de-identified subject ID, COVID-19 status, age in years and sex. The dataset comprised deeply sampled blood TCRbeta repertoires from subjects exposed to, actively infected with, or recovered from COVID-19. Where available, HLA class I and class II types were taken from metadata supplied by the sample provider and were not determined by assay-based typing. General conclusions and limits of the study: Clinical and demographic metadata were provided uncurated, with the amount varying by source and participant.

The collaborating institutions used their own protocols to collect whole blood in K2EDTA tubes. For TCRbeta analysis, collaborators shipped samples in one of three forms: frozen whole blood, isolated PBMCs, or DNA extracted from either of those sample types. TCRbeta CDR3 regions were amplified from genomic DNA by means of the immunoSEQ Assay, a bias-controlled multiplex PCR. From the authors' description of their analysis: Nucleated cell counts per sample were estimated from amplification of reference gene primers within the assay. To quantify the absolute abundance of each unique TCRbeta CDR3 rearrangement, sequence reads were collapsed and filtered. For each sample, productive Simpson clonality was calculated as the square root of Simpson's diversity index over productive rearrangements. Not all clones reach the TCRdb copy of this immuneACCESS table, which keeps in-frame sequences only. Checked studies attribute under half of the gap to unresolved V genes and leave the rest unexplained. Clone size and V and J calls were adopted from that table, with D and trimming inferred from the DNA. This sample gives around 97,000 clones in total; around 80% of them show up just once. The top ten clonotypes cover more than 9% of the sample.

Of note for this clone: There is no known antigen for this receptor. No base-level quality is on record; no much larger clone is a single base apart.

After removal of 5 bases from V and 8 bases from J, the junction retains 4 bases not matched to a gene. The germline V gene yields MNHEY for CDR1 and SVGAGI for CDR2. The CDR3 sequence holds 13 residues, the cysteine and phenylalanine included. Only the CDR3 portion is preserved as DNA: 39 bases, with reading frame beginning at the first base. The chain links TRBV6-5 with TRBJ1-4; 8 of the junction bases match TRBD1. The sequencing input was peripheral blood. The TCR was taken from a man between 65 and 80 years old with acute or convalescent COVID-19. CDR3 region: CASSPGGREKLFF. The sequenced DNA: TGTGCCAGCAGTCCAGGGGGCAGAGAAAAACTGTTTTTT.